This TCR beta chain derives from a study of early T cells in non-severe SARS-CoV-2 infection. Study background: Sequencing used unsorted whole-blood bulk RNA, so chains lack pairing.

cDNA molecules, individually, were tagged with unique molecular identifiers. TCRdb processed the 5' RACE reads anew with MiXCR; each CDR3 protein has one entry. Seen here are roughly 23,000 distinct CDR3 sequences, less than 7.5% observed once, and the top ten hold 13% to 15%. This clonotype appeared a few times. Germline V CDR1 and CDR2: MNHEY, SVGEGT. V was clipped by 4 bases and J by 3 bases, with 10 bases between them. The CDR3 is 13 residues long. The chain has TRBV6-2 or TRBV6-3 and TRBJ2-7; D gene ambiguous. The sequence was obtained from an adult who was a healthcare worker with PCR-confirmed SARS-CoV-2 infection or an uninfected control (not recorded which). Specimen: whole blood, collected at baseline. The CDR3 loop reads CASSLDVIYEQYF. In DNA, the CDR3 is TGTGCCAGCAGTTTGGACGTCATCTACGAGCAGTACTTC.